Shown below are 6 T cell receptor beta chains from a single sample sequenced in a study of T cells in localized non-small cell lung cancer. The table came from immunoSEQ multiplex PCR; TCRdb's copy has only in-frame clones and leaves some out. The sample records approximately 35,000 clones, about 89% being singletons. The specimen comprised PBMCs, sampled before any cancer treatment. All receptors derive from a man between 35 and 75 years old with stage II lung adenocarcinoma.

The chain couples TRBV6-1 to TRBJ2-3; no reliable D call. Germline V gene sequence: CDR1 MNHNS, CDR2 SASEGT. The CDR3 consists of 14 residues. The ends were cut back, 7 bases at V and 0 bases at J, with 11 bases in the middle. The DNA for the CDR3 is TGTGCCAGCAAGGGCGGTACTAGCACAGATACGCAGTATTTT. This sequence encodes CASKGGTSTDTQYF.

The V and J genes are TRBV7-9 and TRBJ2-4; D is perhaps TRBD1 (5 bases). V was cut by 4 bases and J by 0 bases, with 13 bases left in between. Germline V gene sequence: CDR1 SEHNR, CDR2 FQNEAQ (reference sequence). The length of the CDR3 is 16 residues. DNA of the CDR3: TGTGCCAGCAGCTACCAAGACAGCCTAGCCAAAAACATTCAGTACTTC. Its protein is CASSYQDSLAKNIQYF.

The gene calls are TRBV5-4 and TRBJ2-1; 9 bases map to TRBD2. The CDR3 is 15 residues long. Germline loops: CDR1 SGHNT, CDR2 YYREEE (reference sequence). Trimming cost V 8 bases and J 0 bases; bases outside gene matches: 6. The CDR3 nucleotides read TGTGCCAGAGCTAGCGGGACTCTCTCCTACAATGAGCAGTTCTTC. It specifies CARASGTLSYNEQFF.

V gene TRBV30 combines with J gene TRBJ2-3; D is uncertain. Trimming stripped 1 base from V and 1 base from J, with 6 bases between. CDR1 and CDR2 from the germline V gene are GTSNPN and SVGIG (reference sequence). This CDR3 is 13 amino acids long. CDR3 in amino acids: CAWSGGGTDTQYF. In DNA, the CDR3 is TGTGCCTGGAGTGGCGGTGGCACAGATACGCAGTATTTT.

This chain uses TRBV4-2 with TRBJ2-1; unclear D gene. Germline loops: CDR1 LGHNA, CDR2 YNFKEQ. V was shortened by 4 bases and J by 6 bases, with 19 bases between the two germline ends. The CDR3 length is 16 residues. DNA of the CDR3: TGTGCCAGCAGCCGATATTCAGGCGCGTCGGGCAATGAGCAGTTCTTC. This codes for CASSRYSGASGNEQFF.

This rearrangement joins TRBV10-3 to TRBJ2-5; TRBD1 aligns across 12 bases. This CDR3 is built from 15 residues. The V segment lost 5 bases and the J segment 4 bases; nucleotides outside the gene matches: 5. Germline V gene lookup returns CDR1 ENHRY and CDR2 SYGVKD. The CDR3 here is CAISRDRGLLETQYF. The DNA of the CDR3 is TGTGCCATCAGTCGGGACAGGGGGCTATTAGAGACCCAGTACTTC.